The rows below give T cell receptor beta chains drawn from one sample of a study of human T cells and chemical hapten exposure. TCRdb redid the calling of the RACE reads with MiXCR, one entry per CDR3 protein. The table records about 98,000 distinct CDR3 sequences, 10% to 11% of them present only once. Material: whole blood, obtained in connection with sensitization to the hapten diphenylcyclopropenone (DPC). The origin of the receptors is a woman aged 60-70 years with alopecia areata. Some clones in this sample may be carry-over from other donors' samples. Each CDR3 is given with its conserved first and last residue. A D gene is named only where the DNA matches it firmly. Clone size appears in some rows only: once, few, many, or a class for an expanded clone.

cdr3_aa: CASSLGKLNSGANVLTF
cdr3_nt: TGTGCCAGCAGCTTGGGAAAGCTTAACTCTGGGGCCAACGTCCTGACTTTC
j_call: TRBJ2-6
clone_size: many
v_call: TRBV7-9
d_call: -

cdr3_aa: CASSPTRDNQPQHF
cdr3_nt: TGTGCCAGCTCACCGACCAGGGACAATCAGCCCCAGCATTTT
j_call: TRBJ1-5
clone_size: many
v_call: TRBV18
d_call: -

cdr3_aa: CAWSEGQRASYEQYF
cdr3_nt: TGTGCCTGGAGTGAGGGGCAGAGGGCATCCTACGAGCAGTACTTC
j_call: TRBJ2-7
clone_size: many
v_call: TRBV30
d_call: -

cdr3_aa: CASSGLPNEQFF
cdr3_nt: TGTGCCAGCAGTGGACTTCCCAATGAGCAGTTCTTC
j_call: TRBJ2-1
clone_size: many
v_call: TRBV2
d_call: -

cdr3_aa: CASLRGETGELFF
cdr3_nt: TGCGCCAGCCTAAGGGGAGAGACCGGGGAGCTGTTTTTT
j_call: TRBJ2-2
clone_size: many
v_call: TRBV5-1
d_call: -

cdr3_aa: CATAPGSGNIQYF
cdr3_nt: TGTGCCACCGCTCCCGGGTCAGGCAACATTCAGTACTTC
j_call: TRBJ2-4
clone_size: few
v_call: TRBV10-3
d_call: -

cdr3_aa: CASSQGQGTHEQYF
cdr3_nt: TGCGCCAGCAGCCAAGGACAGGGGACACACGAGCAGTACTTC
j_call: TRBJ2-7
clone_size: few
v_call: TRBV4-1
d_call: TRBD1

cdr3_aa: CASSRGPTGNQPQHF
cdr3_nt: TGTGCCAGCAGTCGGGGTCCTACAGGCAATCAGCCCCAGCATTTT
j_call: TRBJ1-5
clone_size: -
v_call: TRBV28
d_call: -

cdr3_aa: CASSYDHPRGYTQYF
cdr3_nt: TGTGCCAGCAGTTACGACCACCCCCGTGGGTATACGCAGTATTTT
j_call: TRBJ2-3
clone_size: many
v_call: TRBV6-2/TRBV6-3
d_call: -

cdr3_aa: CASSLSYRGVAPNTEAFF
cdr3_nt: TGTGCCAGCAGTTTATCGTATAGGGGTGTTGCACCGAACACTGAAGCTTTCTTT
j_call: TRBJ1-1
clone_size: many
v_call: TRBV27
d_call: -

cdr3_aa: CSAKAGRTEQETQYF
cdr3_nt: TGCAGTGCTAAGGCCGGCAGGACAGAGCAAGAGACCCAGTACTTC
j_call: TRBJ2-5
clone_size: -
v_call: TRBV20-1
d_call: -

cdr3_aa: CASRGAGRSSYNEQFF
cdr3_nt: TGCGCCAGCAGAGGGGCCGGCAGGAGCTCCTACAATGAGCAGTTCTTC
j_call: TRBJ2-1
clone_size: -
v_call: TRBV5-1
d_call: -

cdr3_aa: CASSLKGRGAFF
cdr3_nt: TGTGCCAGCAGCTTGAAGGGCAGGGGGGCTTTCTTT
j_call: TRBJ1-1
clone_size: many
v_call: TRBV5-4
d_call: TRBD1

cdr3_aa: CASSLGVDGDTQYF
cdr3_nt: TGTGCCAGCAGCTTAGGCGTCGATGGAGATACGCAGTATTTT
j_call: TRBJ2-3
clone_size: few
v_call: TRBV7-2
d_call: -

cdr3_aa: CSAVPGLAVSGANVLTF
cdr3_nt: TGCAGTGCTGTCCCGGGACTAGCGGTGTCTGGGGCCAACGTCCTGACTTTC
j_call: TRBJ2-6
clone_size: -
v_call: TRBV20-1
d_call: TRBD2

cdr3_aa: CSAALARSETQYF
cdr3_nt: TGCAGTGCTGCCCTAGCGCGGTCAGAGACCCAGTACTTC
j_call: TRBJ2-5
clone_size: few
v_call: TRBV20-1
d_call: -

cdr3_aa: CASSPSPPGQGFYYGYTF
cdr3_nt: TGTGCCAGCTCACCATCTCCCCCGGGACAGGGGTTTTACTATGGCTACACCTTC
j_call: TRBJ1-2
clone_size: many
v_call: TRBV18
d_call: TRBD1

cdr3_aa: CASSRSDNSYEQYF
cdr3_nt: TGTGCCAGCAGCCGATCAGACAACTCCTACGAGCAGTACTTC
j_call: TRBJ2-7
clone_size: -
v_call: TRBV11-1
d_call: -

cdr3_aa: CASSQGFRGRNYEQYF
cdr3_nt: TGTGCCAGCAGCCAGGGGTTCCGGGGTAGGAACTACGAGCAGTACTTC
j_call: TRBJ2-7
clone_size: many
v_call: TRBV7-6
d_call: -

cdr3_aa: CASSQRGISYEQYF
cdr3_nt: TGTGCCAGCAGCCAACGAGGTATTTCCTACGAGCAGTACTTC
j_call: TRBJ2-7
clone_size: -
v_call: TRBV3-1
d_call: -

cdr3_aa: CASFGQGPSYEQYF
cdr3_nt: TGTGCCAGTTTCGGACAGGGCCCTTCCTACGAGCAGTACTTC
j_call: TRBJ2-7
clone_size: few
v_call: TRBV19
d_call: TRBD1

cdr3_aa: CASSLTGMDTQYF
cdr3_nt: TGTGCCAGCAGCCTTACAGGGATGGATACGCAGTATTTT
j_call: TRBJ2-3
clone_size: few
v_call: TRBV7-3
d_call: -

cdr3_aa: CSVDSGSGNTIYF
cdr3_nt: TGCAGCGTTGATTCGGGATCTGGAAACACCATATATTTT
j_call: TRBJ1-3
clone_size: many
v_call: TRBV29-1
d_call: -

cdr3_aa: CASSLTGKYEQYF
cdr3_nt: TGTGCCAGCAGCTTGACAGGGAAATACGAGCAGTACTTC
j_call: TRBJ2-7
clone_size: -
v_call: TRBV11-2
d_call: TRBD1

cdr3_aa: CASSLAGPANTEAFF
cdr3_nt: TGTGCCAGCAGCTTAGCTGGACCAGCGAACACTGAAGCTTTCTTT
j_call: TRBJ1-1
clone_size: -
v_call: TRBV7-9
d_call: -

cdr3_aa: CASMEGVAYNEQFF
cdr3_nt: TGTGCCAGCATGGAAGGGGTGGCTTACAATGAGCAGTTCTTC
j_call: TRBJ2-1
clone_size: -
v_call: TRBV6-1
d_call: -

cdr3_aa: CAISDWQGNTEAFF
cdr3_nt: TGTGCCATCAGTGACTGGCAGGGGAACACTGAAGCTTTCTTT
j_call: TRBJ1-1
clone_size: many
v_call: TRBV10-3
d_call: -

cdr3_aa: CAIRNNRVWAEAFF
cdr3_nt: TGTGCCATCAGAAATAACCGAGTCTGGGCTGAAGCTTTCTTT
j_call: TRBJ1-1
clone_size: -
v_call: TRBV10-3
d_call: -

cdr3_aa: CASSFLAGGRYNEQFF
cdr3_nt: TGTGCCAGCAGTTTTCTAGCGGGGGGGCGTTACAATGAGCAGTTCTTC
j_call: TRBJ2-1
clone_size: few
v_call: TRBV12-3/TRBV12-4
d_call: TRBD2

cdr3_aa: CASSFDRNSGNTIYF
cdr3_nt: TGTGCCAGCAGTTTTGACAGAAACTCTGGAAACACCATATATTTT
j_call: TRBJ1-3
clone_size: -
v_call: TRBV12-3/TRBV12-4
d_call: -

cdr3_aa: CASSSPGTGLNSPLHF
cdr3_nt: TGTGCCAGCAGCTCACCCGGGACAGGCCTTAATTCACCCCTCCACTTT
j_call: TRBJ1-6
clone_size: -
v_call: TRBV7-9
d_call: TRBD1

cdr3_aa: CASRPQGDTQYF
cdr3_nt: TGTGCCAGCAGGCCTCAGGGGGATACGCAGTATTTT
j_call: TRBJ2-3
clone_size: -
v_call: TRBV7-9
d_call: -

cdr3_aa: CASSESKIDSPLHF
cdr3_nt: TGCGCCAGCAGTGAGTCCAAAATCGACTCACCCCTCCACTTT
j_call: TRBJ1-6
clone_size: -
v_call: TRBV10-2
d_call: -

cdr3_aa: CAISEGVTSGGFHTDTQYF
cdr3_nt: TGTGCCATCAGTGAGGGAGTGACTAGCGGGGGGTTTCACACAGATACGCAGTATTTT
j_call: TRBJ2-3
clone_size: many
v_call: TRBV10-3
d_call: TRBD2

cdr3_aa: CASRATPGQLSYEQYF
cdr3_nt: TGTGCCAGCAGGGCTACCCCGGGACAGTTATCCTACGAGCAGTACTTC
j_call: TRBJ2-7
clone_size: -
v_call: TRBV11-2
d_call: TRBD1

cdr3_aa: CASSYSIMGGYEQYF
cdr3_nt: TGTGCCAGCAGTTACTCGATTATGGGAGGCTACGAGCAGTACTTC
j_call: TRBJ2-7
clone_size: -
v_call: TRBV6-5
d_call: -

cdr3_aa: CASSPEQGTGAQYF
cdr3_nt: TGCGCCAGCAGCCCGGAACAGGGAACAGGAGCCCAGTACTTC
j_call: TRBJ2-5
clone_size: -
v_call: TRBV5-1
d_call: -